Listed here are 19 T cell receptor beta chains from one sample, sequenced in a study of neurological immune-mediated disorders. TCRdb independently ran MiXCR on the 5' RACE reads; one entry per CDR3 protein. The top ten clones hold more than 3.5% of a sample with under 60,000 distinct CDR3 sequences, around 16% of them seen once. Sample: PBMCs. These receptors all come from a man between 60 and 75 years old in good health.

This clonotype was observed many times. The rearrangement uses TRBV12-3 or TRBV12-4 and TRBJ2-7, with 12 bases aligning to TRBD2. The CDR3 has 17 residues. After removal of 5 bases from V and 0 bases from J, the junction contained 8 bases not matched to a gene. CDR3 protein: CASSPGLAGTFSYEQYF. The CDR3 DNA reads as TGTGCCAGCAGTCCAGGACTAGCGGGGACATTCTCCTACGAGCAGTACTTC.

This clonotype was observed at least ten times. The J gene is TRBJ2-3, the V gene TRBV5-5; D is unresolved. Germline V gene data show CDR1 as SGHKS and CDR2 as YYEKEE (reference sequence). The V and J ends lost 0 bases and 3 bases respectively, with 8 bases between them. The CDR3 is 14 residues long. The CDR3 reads CASSLEWQTDTQYF. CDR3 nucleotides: TGTGCCAGCAGCTTGGAGTGGCAGACAGATACGCAGTATTTT. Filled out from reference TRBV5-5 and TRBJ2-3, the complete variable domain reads DAGVTQSPTHLIKTRGQQVTLRCSPISGHKSVSWYQQVLGQGPQFIFQYYEKEERGRGNFPDRFSARQFPNYSSELNVNALLLGDSALYLCASSLEWQTDTQYFGPGTRLTVL.

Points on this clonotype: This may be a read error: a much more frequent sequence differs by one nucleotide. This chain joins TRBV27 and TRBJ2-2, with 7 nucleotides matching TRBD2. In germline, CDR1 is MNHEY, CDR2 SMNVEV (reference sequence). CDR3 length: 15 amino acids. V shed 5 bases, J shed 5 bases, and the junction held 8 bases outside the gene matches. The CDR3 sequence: CASSPFQRETGELFF. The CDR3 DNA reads TGTGCCAGCAGTCCCTTTCAGCGGGAAACCGGGGAGCTGTTTTTT.

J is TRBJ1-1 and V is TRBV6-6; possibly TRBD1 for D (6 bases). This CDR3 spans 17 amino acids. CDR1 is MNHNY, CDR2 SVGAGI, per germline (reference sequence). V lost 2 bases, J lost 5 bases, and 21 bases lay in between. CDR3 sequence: CASSYTRGRIETTEAFF. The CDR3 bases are TGTGCCAGCAGTTACACCAGGGGAAGGATTGAGACGACTGAAGCTTTCTTT.

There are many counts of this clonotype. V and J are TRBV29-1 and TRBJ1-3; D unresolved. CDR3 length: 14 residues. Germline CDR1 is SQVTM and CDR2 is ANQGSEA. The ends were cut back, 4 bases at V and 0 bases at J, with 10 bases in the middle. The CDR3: CSVVGLSSGNTIYF. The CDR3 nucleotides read TGCAGCGTTGTTGGGTTGAGCTCTGGAAACACCATATATTTT.

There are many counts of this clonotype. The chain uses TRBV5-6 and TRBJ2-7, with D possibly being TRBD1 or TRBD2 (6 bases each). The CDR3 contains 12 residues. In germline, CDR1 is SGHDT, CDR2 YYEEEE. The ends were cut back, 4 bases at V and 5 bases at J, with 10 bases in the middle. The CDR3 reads CASSRGLHEQYF. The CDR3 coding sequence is TGTGCCAGCAGCCGGGGGCTTCACGAGCAGTACTTC. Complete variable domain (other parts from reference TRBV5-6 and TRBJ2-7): DAGVTQSPTHLIKTRGQQVTLRCSPKSGHDTVSWYQQALGQGPQFIFQYYEEEERQRGNFPDRFSGHQFPNYSSELNVNALLLGDSALYLCASSRGLHEQYFGPGTRLTVT.

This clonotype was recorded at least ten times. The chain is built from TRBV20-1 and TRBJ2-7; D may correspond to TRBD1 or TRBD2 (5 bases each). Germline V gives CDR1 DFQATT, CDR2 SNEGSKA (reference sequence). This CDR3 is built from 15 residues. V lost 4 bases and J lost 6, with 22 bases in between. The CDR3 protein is CSAIVSGTEYGEQYF. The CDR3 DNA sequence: TGCAGTGCTATCGTATCCGGGACGGAGTACGGCGAGCAGTACTTC.

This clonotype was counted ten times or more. The CDR3 bases are TGCGCCAGCAGCCAAGATGGACAGGGTACAAGGGAGACCCAGTACTTC. The encoded protein is CASSQDGQGTRETQYF. The chain is built from TRBV4-1 and TRBJ2-5; 8 nucleotides agree with TRBD1. The V segment lost 0 bases and the J segment 5 bases; nucleotides outside the gene matches: 8. CDR1 is MGHRA and CDR2 is YSYEKL in the germline V gene. The CDR3 is 16 amino acids.

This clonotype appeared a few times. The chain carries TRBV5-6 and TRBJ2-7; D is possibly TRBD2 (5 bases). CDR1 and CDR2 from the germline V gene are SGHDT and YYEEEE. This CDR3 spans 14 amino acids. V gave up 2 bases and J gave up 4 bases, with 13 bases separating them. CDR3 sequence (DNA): TGTGCCAGCAGCTTTCGTTTCTTAGCGTACGAGCAGTACTTC. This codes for CASSFRFLAYEQYF.

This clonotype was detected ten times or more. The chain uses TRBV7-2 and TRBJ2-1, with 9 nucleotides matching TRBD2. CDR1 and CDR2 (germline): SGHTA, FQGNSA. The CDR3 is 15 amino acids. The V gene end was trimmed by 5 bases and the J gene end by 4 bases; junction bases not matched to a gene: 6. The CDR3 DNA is TGTGCCAGCAGCCCTCCGGGACTAGCTTACAATGAGCAGTTCTTC. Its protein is CASSPPGLAYNEQFF.

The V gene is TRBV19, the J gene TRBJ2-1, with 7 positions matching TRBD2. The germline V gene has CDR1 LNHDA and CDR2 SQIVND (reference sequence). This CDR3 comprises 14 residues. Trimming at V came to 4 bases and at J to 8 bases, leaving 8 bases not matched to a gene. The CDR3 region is CASSTPGLVDEQFF. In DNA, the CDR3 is TGTGCCAGTAGTACCCCAGGACTAGTTGATGAGCAGTTCTTC. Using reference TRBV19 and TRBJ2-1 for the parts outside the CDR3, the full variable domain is DGGITQSPKYLFRKEGQNVTLSCEQNLNHDAMYWYRQDPGQGLRLIYYSQIVNDFQKGDIAEGYSVSREKKESFPLTVTSAQKNPTAFYLCASSTPGLVDEQFFGPGTRLTVL.

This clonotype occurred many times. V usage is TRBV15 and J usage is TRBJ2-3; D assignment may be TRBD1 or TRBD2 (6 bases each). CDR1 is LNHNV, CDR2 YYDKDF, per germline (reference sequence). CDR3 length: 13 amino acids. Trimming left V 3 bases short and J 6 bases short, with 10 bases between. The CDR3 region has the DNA TGTGCCACCAGCAGTCCCGGGGGCGATACGCAGTATTTT. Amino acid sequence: CATSSPGGDTQYF.

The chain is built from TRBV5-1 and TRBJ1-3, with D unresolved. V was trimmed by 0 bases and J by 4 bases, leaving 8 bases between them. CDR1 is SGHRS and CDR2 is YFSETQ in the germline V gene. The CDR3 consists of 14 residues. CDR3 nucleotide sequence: TGCGCCAGCAGCTTGGCTGGCGTAGGAAACACCATATATTTT. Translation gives CASSLAGVGNTIYF. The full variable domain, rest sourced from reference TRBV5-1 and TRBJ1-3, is KAGVTQTPRYLIKTRGQQVTLSCSPISGHRSVSWYQQTPGQGLQFLFEYFSETQRNKGNFPGRFSGRQFSNSRSEMNVSTLELGDSALYLCASSLAGVGNTIYFGEGSWLTVV.

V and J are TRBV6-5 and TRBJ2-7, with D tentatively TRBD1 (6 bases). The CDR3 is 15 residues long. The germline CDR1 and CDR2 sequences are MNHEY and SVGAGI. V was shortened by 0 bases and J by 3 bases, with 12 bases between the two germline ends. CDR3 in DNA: TGTGCCAGCAGTTACTCGGGGAACAGGGTCTACGAGCAGTACTTC. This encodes CASSYSGNRVYEQYF.

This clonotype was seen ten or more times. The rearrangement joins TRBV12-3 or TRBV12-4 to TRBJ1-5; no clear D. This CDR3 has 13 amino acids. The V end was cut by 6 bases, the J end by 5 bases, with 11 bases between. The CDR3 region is CASRFDGYQPQHF. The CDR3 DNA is TGTGCCAGCAGGTTCGACGGTTATCAGCCCCAGCATTTT.

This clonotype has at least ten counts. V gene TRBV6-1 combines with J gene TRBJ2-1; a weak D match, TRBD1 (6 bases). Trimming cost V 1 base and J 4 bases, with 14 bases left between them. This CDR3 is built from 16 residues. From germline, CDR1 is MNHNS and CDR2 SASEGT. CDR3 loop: CASSEDYAGQYNEQFF. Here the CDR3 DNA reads TGTGCCAGCAGTGAAGACTACGCAGGACAGTACAATGAGCAGTTCTTC.

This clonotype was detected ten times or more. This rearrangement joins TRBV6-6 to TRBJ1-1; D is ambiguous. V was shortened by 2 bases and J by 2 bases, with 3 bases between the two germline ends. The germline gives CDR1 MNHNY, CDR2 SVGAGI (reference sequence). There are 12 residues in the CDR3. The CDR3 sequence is CASSYPNTEAFF. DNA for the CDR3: TGTGCCAGCAGTTACCCCAACACTGAAGCTTTCTTT.

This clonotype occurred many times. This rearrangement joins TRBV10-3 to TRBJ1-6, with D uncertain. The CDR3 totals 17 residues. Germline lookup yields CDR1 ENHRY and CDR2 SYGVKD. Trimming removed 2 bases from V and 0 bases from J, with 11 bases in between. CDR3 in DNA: TGTGCCATCAGTGAGCGGGCGCCGAGCTCCTATAATTCACCCCTCCACTTT. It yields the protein CAISERAPSSYNSPLHF.

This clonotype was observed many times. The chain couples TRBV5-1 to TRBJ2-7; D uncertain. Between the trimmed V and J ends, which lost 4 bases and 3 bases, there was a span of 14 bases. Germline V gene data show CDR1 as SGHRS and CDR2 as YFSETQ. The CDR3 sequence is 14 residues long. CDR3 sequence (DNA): TGCGCCAGCAGCCCGACCACGCTCAGCTACGAGCAGTACTTC. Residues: CASSPTTLSYEQYF.